This T cell receptor beta chain derives from a study of T-cell reconstitution after alpha-beta-depleted transplantation in children. For TCRbeta, the library was prepared with unique molecular identifiers. MiXCR, applied by TCRdb to the PCR reads, yields one record per CDR3 protein. The sample gives some 600,000 distinct CDR3 sequences, 10% to 15% of which show up once; approximately 2% is in the top ten. This clonotype has a handful of counts. CDR1 is MDHEN, CDR2 SYDVKM, per germline. V lost 1 base and J lost 7, with 8 bases in between. This CDR3 has 12 amino acids. The chain combines TRBV28 with TRBJ2-7; D gene ambiguous. The sequencing used PBMCs, mostly from graft donor cells, collected 360 days after TCRalphabeta/CD19-depleted stem cell transplant. The receptor comes from a male patient younger than 18 who had a stem cell transplant for acute myeloid leukemia, so the T cells may come from the graft donor. CDR3 DNA sequence: TGTGCCAGCAGTTTATCGTTTGGGGAGCAGTACTTC. It codes for CASSLSFGEQYF.